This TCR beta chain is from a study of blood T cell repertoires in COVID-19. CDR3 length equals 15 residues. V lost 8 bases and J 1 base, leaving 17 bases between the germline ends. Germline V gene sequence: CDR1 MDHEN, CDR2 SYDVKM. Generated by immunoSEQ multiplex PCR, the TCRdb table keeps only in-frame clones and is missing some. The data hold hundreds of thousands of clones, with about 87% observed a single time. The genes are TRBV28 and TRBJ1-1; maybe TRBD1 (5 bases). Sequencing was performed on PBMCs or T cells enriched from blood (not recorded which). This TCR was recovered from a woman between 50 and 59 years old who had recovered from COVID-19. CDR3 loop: CASLSHGGKNTEAFF. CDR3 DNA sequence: TGTGCCAGCCTCTCTCACGGGGGAAAGAACACTGAAGCTTTCTTT.